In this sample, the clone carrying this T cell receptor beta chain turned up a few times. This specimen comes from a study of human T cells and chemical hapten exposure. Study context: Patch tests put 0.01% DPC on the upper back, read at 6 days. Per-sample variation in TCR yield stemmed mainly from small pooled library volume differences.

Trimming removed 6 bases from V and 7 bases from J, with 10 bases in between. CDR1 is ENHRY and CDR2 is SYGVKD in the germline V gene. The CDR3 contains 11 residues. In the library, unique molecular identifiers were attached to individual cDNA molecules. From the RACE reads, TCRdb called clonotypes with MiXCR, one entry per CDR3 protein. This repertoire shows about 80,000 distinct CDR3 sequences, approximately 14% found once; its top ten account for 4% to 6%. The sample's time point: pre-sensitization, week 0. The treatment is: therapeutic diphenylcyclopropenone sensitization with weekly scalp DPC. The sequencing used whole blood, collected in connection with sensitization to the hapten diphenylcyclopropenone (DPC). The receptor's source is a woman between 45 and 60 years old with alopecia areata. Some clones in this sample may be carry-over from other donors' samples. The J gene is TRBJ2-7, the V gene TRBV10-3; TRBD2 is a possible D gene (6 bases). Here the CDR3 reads CAISSRGEQYF. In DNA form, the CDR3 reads TGTGCCATCAGCTCACGGGGGGAGCAGTACTTC.